The present T cell receptor beta chain was sequenced within a study of T cells and Merkel cell carcinoma outcomes. Points from the study as a whole: Repertoire plus T-cell density reportedly predicted Merkel cell carcinoma outcomes.

Sequenced by immunoSEQ multiplex PCR; TCRdb stores in-frame clones only, minus some. The data contain 5,000 to 8,000 clones, about four fifths of them singletons. For this clone: Its antigen is currently unknown.

Sequencing input: tumor tissue from Merkel cell carcinoma. The receptor was derived from a human donor with Merkel cell carcinoma. Some clones in this sample may be carry-over from other donors' samples.

The CDR3 is CASSPHGRAGELFF. The CDR3 nucleotides are TGTGCCAGCTCACCACACGGGAGGGCCGGGGAGCTGTTTTTT. V usage is TRBV18 and J usage is TRBJ2-2, with 8 nucleotides matching TRBD2. After removal of 1 base from V and 6 bases from J, the junction contained 1 base not matched to a gene. The germline V gene has CDR1 KGHSH and CDR2 LQKENI. The CDR3 runs to 14 residues.